This T cell receptor (beta chain) was retrieved from a study of blood T cell repertoires in COVID-19. The table came from immunoSEQ multiplex PCR; TCRdb's copy has only in-frame clones and leaves some out. The data contain roughly 200,000 clones, about 76% of them singletons. The TCR was taken from a woman aged 50 to 60 with active or convalescent COVID-19. Sequencing was done on a sample of peripheral blood.

CDR3: CASSLGQWNTEAFF. The CDR3 bases are TGTGCCAGCAGCTTAGGTCAGTGGAACACTGAAGCTTTCTTT. J is TRBJ1-1 and V is TRBV7-8, with no clear D. In germline, CDR1 is SGHVS, CDR2 FQNEAQ. V lost 1 base, J lost 1 base, and 7 bases lay in between. The CDR3 is 14 amino acids.